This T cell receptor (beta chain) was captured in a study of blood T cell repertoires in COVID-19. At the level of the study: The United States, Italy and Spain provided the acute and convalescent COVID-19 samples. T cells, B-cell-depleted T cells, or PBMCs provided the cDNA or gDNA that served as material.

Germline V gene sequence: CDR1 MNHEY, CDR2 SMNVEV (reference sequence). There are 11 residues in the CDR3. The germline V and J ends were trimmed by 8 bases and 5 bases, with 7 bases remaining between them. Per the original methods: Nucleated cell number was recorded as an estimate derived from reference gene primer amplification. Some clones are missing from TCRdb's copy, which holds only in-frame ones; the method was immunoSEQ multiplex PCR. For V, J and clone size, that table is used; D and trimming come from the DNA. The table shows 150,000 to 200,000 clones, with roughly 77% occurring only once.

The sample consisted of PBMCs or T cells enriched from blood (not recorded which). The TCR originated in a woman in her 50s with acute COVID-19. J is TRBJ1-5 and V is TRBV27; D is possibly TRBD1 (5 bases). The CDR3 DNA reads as TGTGCCAGCGGGGGGGATCAGCCCCAGCATTTT. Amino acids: CASGGDQPQHF.